The 14 T cell receptor beta chains reported below all come from one sample, sequenced in a study of shared clonotypes between healthy human individuals. Method: immunoSEQ multiplex PCR; TCRdb's copy keeps in-frame clones and lacks some. The sample consists of hundreds of thousands of clones, under 80% of them appearing once. Sequences were obtained from memory CD4+ T cells sorted from blood. Subset here: CD45RA-negative fraction. The receptor set was obtained from a woman in her 30s in good health.

The chain is built from TRBV5-5 and TRBJ1-1, with D unclear. Germline CDR1 reads SGHKS; CDR2 reads YYEKEE (reference sequence). Trimming took off 3 bases at V and 0 bases at J, with 9 bases between the two ends. The CDR3 runs to 14 residues. The CDR3 nucleotides read TGTGCCAGCAGCTCCCTTAGTATGAACACTGAAGCTTTCTTT. It is translated as CASSSLSMNTEAFF.

The chain carries TRBV7-2 and TRBJ2-7; 12 bases align to TRBD2. The CDR3 loop spans 14 amino acids. J was trimmed by 6 bases and V by 5 bases; bases with no gene match: 5. Germline CDR1 SGHTA, CDR2 FQGNSA. CDR3 in DNA: TGTGCCAGCAGCCAGGGGACTAGCGGGCTCGAGCAGTACTTC. Translating gives CASSQGTSGLEQYF.

This chain uses TRBV28 with TRBJ2-7; 8 positions match TRBD1. V was clipped by 4 bases and J by 2 bases; unmatched bases: 4. CDR3 length: 14 residues. Germline CDR1 MDHEN, CDR2 SYDVKM. This chain's CDR3 is CASSWTGITYEQYF. Written as DNA, the CDR3 is TGTGCCAGCAGTTGGACAGGGATCACCTACGAGCAGTACTTC.

In the case of this clone: The limits of the CDR3 on the DNA are not certain, so only TCRdb's listed CDR3 is given. This chain links TRBV28 with TRBJ1-5. Termini included, the CDR3 measures 13 amino acids. From germline, CDR1 is MDHEN and CDR2 SYDVKM. This CDR3 reads CATSGQRFQPQHF.

This clone was recorded only once. A single base separates this from a much larger clone, so it may be a read error. Other DNA sequences of this sample code for an identical CDR3. This rearrangement joins TRBV2 to TRBJ2-5; D is possibly TRBD1 or TRBD2 (6 bases each). Deletions cut 2 bases from V and 4 bases from J, with 14 bases between. CDR1 and CDR2 (germline): SNHLY, FYNNEI. This CDR3 has 15 residues. The CDR3 spells CASSEPGAGLETQYF. The CDR3 DNA sequence: TGTGCCAGCAGTGAACCGGGGGCGGGGTTAGAGACCCAGTACTTC.

The chain is built from TRBV5-4 and TRBJ2-7; D is undetermined. The CDR3 runs 14 residues. The V and J ends lost 1 base and 4 bases respectively, with 12 bases between them. Germline V lookup: CDR1 SGHNT, CDR2 YYREEE (reference sequence). The CDR3 region has the DNA TGTGCCAGCAGCTTGCCGACTCTTGGGTACGAGCAGTACTTC. Residues: CASSLPTLGYEQYF.

The chain recombines TRBV5-1 with TRBJ2-1; 13 bases are a match to TRBD2. The V and J ends lost 7 bases and 8 bases, in that order; junction bases with no gene match: 9. CDR1 SGHRS and CDR2 YFSETQ come from the germline V gene. This CDR3 has 15 residues. CDR3: CASGPGLAGMDEQFF. The CDR3 DNA follows: TGCGCCAGCGGACCGGGACTAGCGGGAATGGATGAGCAGTTCTTC.

The chain links TRBV4-1 to TRBJ2-1, with 9 positions matching TRBD1. Germline CDR1 is MGHRA and CDR2 is YSYEKL. This CDR3 is built from 19 residues. V dropped 4 bases and J dropped 1; count of bases not matched to a gene: 14. DNA for the CDR3: TGCGCCAGCAGCCCGGTCGTTACAGGGGGCCCCTTTTCCTACAATGAGCAGTTCTTC. It translates to CASSPVVTGGPFSYNEQFF.

This clone was detected only a few times. J is TRBJ1-3 and V is TRBV28; D uncertain. V shed 7 bases and J shed 4 bases, with 14 bases lying between them. The CDR3 spans 14 residues. CDR1 MDHEN and CDR2 SYDVKM come from the germline V gene. In nucleotides, the CDR3 is TGTGCCAGCACTCTGCGGCTGTCCGGAAACACCATATATTTT. Its translation is CASTLRLSGNTIYF.

This clone was counted at least ten times. The chain links TRBV5-5 to TRBJ2-2; TRBD1 might be the D (6 bases). Between the trimmed V and J ends, which lost 4 bases and 2 bases, there was a span of 15 bases. The CDR3 extends over 16 amino acids. Germline-derived CDR1 and CDR2 are SGHKS and YYEKEE (reference sequence). The CDR3 DNA sequence: TGTGCCAGCAGCCAGGGGTCCGGGATAAACACCGGGGAGCTGTTTTTT. Amino acids: CASSQGSGINTGELFF.

This chain links TRBV15 with TRBJ1-5; no firm D call. Germline V gene data show CDR1 as LNHNV and CDR2 as YYDKDF (reference sequence). V was clipped by 1 base and J by 4 bases, with 8 bases between them. The CDR3 totals 14 residues. DNA of the CDR3: TGTGCCACCAGCAGAGGACTTGGGAATCAGCCCCAGCATTTT. Encoded protein: CATSRGLGNQPQHF.

This chain uses TRBV7-3 with TRBJ2-3, with D unclear. Germline CDR1 and CDR2: SGHTA and FQGTGA. V was cut by 2 bases and J by 3 bases, with 6 bases left in between. This CDR3 is 13 amino acids long. CDR3 sequence: CASSLGWTDTQYF. Written as DNA, the CDR3 is TGTGCCAGCAGCTTAGGGTGGACAGATACGCAGTATTTT.

The J gene is TRBJ1-5, the V gene TRBV27; D perhaps matches TRBD1 (6 bases). Germline CDR1 reads MNHEY; CDR2 reads SMNVEV (reference sequence). Trimming cost V 4 bases and J 5 bases, with 9 bases left between them. The CDR3 length is 13 residues. In nucleotides, the CDR3 is TGTGCCAGCAGTTCAAAGGGGGATCAGCCCCAGCATTTT. Its protein is CASSSKGDQPQHF.

This sequence joins TRBV5-1 and TRBJ2-7; a possible D gene is TRBD2 (5 bases). The CDR3 spans 13 residues. Germline V CDR1 and CDR2: SGHRS, YFSETQ. Trimming removed 2 bases at V and 7 bases at J, with 13 bases between. As DNA, the CDR3 is TGCGCCAGCAGCTTTGTACGGGAAGGTGAGCAGTACTTC. It codes for CASSFVREGEQYF.